These 12 T cell receptor beta chains were all obtained from the same sample, sequenced in a study of blood T cells in healthy people across ages (dated by TCRdb to about 2015). To prepare the library, 5' RACE was applied. TCRdb shows the sequencer as Illumina HiSeq 2500. A second PCR of roughly 7 to 11 cycles was performed with a sample-barcoded 5' primer and a J-beta primer mix. TCRdb ran its own pipeline on the public reads, namely fastp trimming at Q25 and MiXCR clone calling, and kept in-frame beta chains. When rows share a CDR3 protein, they turn into one entry using the most common DNA and genes. In all, the sample holds 1.5 million to 2 million distinct CDR3 sequences, and about 49% of those were seen once. The leading ten clones occupy more than 2% of the sample. Sequences were obtained from blood. All receptors derive from a woman aged 40 to 50 in good health.

This clonotype came up a few times. The rearrangement links TRBV7-9 to TRBJ1-5; possibly TRBD1 for D (5 bases). From germline, CDR1 is SEHNR and CDR2 FQNEAQ (reference sequence). V lost 0 bases, J lost 4 bases, and 10 bases lay in between. The CDR3 covers 15 residues. CDR3 region: CASSLAGDENQPQHF. CDR3 coding DNA: TGTGCCAGCAGCTTAGCAGGGGACGAGAATCAGCCCCAGCATTTT.

The genes are TRBV5-1 and TRBJ2-7; TRBD2 is a possible D gene (5 bases). V lost 6 bases and J 1 base, leaving 11 bases between the germline ends. The germline CDR1 and CDR2 sequences are SGHRS and YFSETQ. This CDR3 contains 13 residues. The CDR3 DNA reads as TGCGCCAGCAACGGGGTAACTTCCTACGAGCAGTACTTC. Amino acids: CASNGVTSYEQYF.

This clonotype showed up just a few times. The chain combines TRBV4-3 with TRBJ2-7; D gene unclear. This CDR3 has 15 amino acids. The V end was cut by 0 bases, the J end by 3 bases, with 12 bases between. The germline CDR1 and CDR2 sequences are LGHNA and YSLEER. The CDR3 DNA follows: TGCGCCAGCAGCCAAGATTTGGGCAAAGACTACGAGCAGTACTTC. Translated: CASSQDLGKDYEQYF.

The chain uses TRBV6-6 and TRBJ1-5; D perhaps matches TRBD1 (5 bases). Germline V gene sequence: CDR1 MNHNY, CDR2 SVGAGI (reference sequence). The CDR3 is made up of 15 amino acids. V lost 8 bases and J lost 6, with 20 bases in between. DNA for the CDR3: TGTGCCAGCGGGGCGGACACTCGAATCCGTCAGCCCCAGCATTTT. Translating gives CASGADTRIRQPQHF.

The V gene is TRBV6-6, the J gene TRBJ1-4; D remains unclear. The CDR3 spans 15 residues. V shed 7 bases and J shed 5 bases, with 17 bases lying between them. The V gene's germline CDR1 is MNHNY and CDR2 SVGAGI (reference sequence). The CDR3, as DNA: TGTGCCAGCACTCTACAGTCGATCCAAAATGAAAAACTGTTTTTT. Translated, it gives CASTLQSIQNEKLFF.

The chain links TRBV9 to TRBJ2-7; 11 bases line up with TRBD2. CDR1 is SGDLS and CDR2 is YYNGEE in the germline V gene. V shed 2 bases, J shed 3 bases, and the junction held 4 bases outside the gene matches. This CDR3 has 15 residues. The CDR3 is CASSVVAGGLYEQYF. The CDR3 DNA reads as TGTGCCAGCAGCGTTGTAGCGGGGGGGCTCTACGAGCAGTACTTC.

This clonotype was counted only a few times. The chain combines TRBV28 with TRBJ2-1; unclear D gene. The germline V gene has CDR1 MDHEN and CDR2 SYDVKM. This CDR3 comprises 12 residues. Trimming shortened V by 5 bases and J by 4 bases, and 6 bases separated the two germline ends. In nucleotides, the CDR3 is TGTGCCAGCAGTGGGGAATACAATGAGCAGTTCTTC. This translates into CASSGEYNEQFF.

The rearrangement uses TRBV6-6 and TRBJ2-7; D may be TRBD2 (8 bases). The V gene's germline CDR1 is MNHNY and CDR2 SVGAGI (reference sequence). The CDR3 spans 13 residues. Trimming stripped 6 bases from V and 5 bases from J, with 14 bases between. The CDR3 region has the DNA TGTGCCAGCAGGCGGGGGGACAGTCACGAGCAGTACTTC. This encodes CASRRGDSHEQYF.

This chain joins TRBV7-9 and TRBJ2-2; D uncertain. The CDR3 length is 14 residues. The germline gives CDR1 SEHNR, CDR2 FQNEAQ (reference sequence). V dropped 5 bases and J dropped 5 bases, with 12 bases sitting between them. CDR3 sequence reads: CASSMGRRTGELFF. The CDR3 bases are TGTGCCAGCAGCATGGGTCGACGGACCGGGGAGCTGTTTTTT.

V is TRBV20-1 and J is TRBJ2-1, with TRBD2 identical over 8 bases. TRBJ2-7 matches the DNA end more closely, so the J call is doubtful. Germline CDR1 reads DFQATT; CDR2 reads SNEGSKA (reference sequence). This CDR3 has 14 residues. CDR3 in DNA: TGCAGTGCATGGAGCGGGGGCTCCTACAATGAGCAGTACTTC. Its translation: CSAWSGGSYNEQYF.

The rearrangement joins TRBV2 to TRBJ2-7, with TRBD1 as a possible D gene (7 bases). The germline V and J ends were trimmed by 10 bases and 4 bases, with 14 bases remaining between them. Germline V lookup: CDR1 SNHLY, CDR2 FYNNEI. The CDR3 is 12 amino acids. CDR3 DNA sequence: TGTGCCATCGCGGGACAGCGATACGAGCAGTACTTC. Amino acids: CAIAGQRYEQYF.

This clonotype was detected only a few times. V usage is TRBV5-1 and J usage is TRBJ1-2; unclear D gene. CDR1 SGHRS and CDR2 YFSETQ come from the germline V gene. Trimming took off 3 bases at V and 5 bases at J, with 11 bases between the two ends. The CDR3 totals 13 residues. CDR3 protein: CASSYEGEYGYTF. The CDR3 DNA follows: TGCGCCAGCAGCTACGAGGGAGAATATGGCTACACCTTC.